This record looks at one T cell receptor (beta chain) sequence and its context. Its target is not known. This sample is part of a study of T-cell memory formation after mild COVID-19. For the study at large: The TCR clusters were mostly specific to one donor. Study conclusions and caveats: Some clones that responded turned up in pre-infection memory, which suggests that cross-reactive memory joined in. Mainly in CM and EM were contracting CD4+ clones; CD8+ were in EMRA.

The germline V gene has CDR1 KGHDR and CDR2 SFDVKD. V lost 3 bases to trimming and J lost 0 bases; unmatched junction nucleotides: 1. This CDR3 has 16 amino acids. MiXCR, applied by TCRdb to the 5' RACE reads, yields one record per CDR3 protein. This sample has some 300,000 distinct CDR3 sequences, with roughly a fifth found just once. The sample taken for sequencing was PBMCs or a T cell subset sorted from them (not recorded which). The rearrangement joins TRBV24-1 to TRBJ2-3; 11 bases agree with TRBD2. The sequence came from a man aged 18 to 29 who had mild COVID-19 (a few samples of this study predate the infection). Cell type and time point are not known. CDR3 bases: TGTGCCACCAGTGATACTAGCGGGGGTAGCACAGATACGCAGTATTTT. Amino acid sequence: CATSDTSGGSTDTQYF.